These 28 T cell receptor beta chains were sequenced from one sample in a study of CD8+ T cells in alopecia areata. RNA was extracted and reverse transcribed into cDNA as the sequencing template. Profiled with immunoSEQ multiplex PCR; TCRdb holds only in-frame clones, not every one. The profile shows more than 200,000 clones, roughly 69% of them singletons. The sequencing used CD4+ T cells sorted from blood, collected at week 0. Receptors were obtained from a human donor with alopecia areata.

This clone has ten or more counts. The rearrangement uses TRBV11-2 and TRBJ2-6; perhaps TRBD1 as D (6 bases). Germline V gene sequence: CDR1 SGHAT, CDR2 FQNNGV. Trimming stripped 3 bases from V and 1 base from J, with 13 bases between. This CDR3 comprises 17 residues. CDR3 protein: CASSFGQPVSGANVLTF. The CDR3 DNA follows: TGTGCCAGCAGCTTTGGACAGCCTGTGTCTGGGGCCAACGTCCTGACTTTC. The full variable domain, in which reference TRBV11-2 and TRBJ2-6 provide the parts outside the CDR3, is EAGVAQSPRYKIIEKRQSVAFWCNPISGHATLYWYQQILGQGPKLLIQFQNNGVVDDSQLPKDRFSAERLKGVDSTLKIQPAKLEDSAVYLCASSFGQPVSGANVLTFGAGSRLTVL.

This CDR3 is CSVHDVAGGPSTDTQYF. CDR3 in DNA: TGCAGCGTTCACGACGTAGCGGGGGGCCCTAGCACAGATACGCAGTATTTT. The V call is TRBV29-1, the J call TRBJ2-3; 10 bases are a match to TRBD2. The CDR3 contains 17 residues. Trimming cost V 5 bases and J 0 bases; bases outside gene matches: 11. Germline V gives CDR1 SQVTM, CDR2 ANQGSEA.

The CDR3 loop reads CAISATGRELFF. The CDR3 DNA follows: TGTGCCATCAGTGCTACAGGGAGGGAACTGTTTTTT. The V gene is TRBV10-3, the J gene TRBJ1-4; maybe TRBD1 (6 bases). Trimming stripped 4 bases from V and 12 bases from J, with 12 bases between. Germline V gives CDR1 ENHRY, CDR2 SYGVKD. This CDR3 comprises 12 residues.

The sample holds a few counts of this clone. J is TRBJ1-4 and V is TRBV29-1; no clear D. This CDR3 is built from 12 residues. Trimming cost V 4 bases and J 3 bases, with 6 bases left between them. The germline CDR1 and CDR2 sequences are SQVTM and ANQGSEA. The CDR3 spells CSVGSSNEKLFF. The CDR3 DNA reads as TGCAGCGTTGGGTCATCTAATGAAAAACTGTTTTTT.

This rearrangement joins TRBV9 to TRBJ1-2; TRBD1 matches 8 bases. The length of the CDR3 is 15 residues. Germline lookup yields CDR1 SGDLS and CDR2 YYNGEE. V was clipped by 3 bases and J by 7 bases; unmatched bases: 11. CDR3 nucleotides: TGTGCCAGCAGCGCAGAGGGCAGGGGGCCTTCTGGCTACACCTTC. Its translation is CASSAEGRGPSGYTF.

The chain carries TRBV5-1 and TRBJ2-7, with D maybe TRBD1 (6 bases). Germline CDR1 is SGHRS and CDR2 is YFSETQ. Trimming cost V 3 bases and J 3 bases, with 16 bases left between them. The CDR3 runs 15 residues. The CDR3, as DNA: TGCGCCAGCAGCTGGGATAGGACAGCGCGCTACGAGCAGTACTTC. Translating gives CASSWDRTARYEQYF.

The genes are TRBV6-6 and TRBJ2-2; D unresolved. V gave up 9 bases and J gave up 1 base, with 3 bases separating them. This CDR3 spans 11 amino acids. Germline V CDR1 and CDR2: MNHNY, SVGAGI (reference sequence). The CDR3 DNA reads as TGTGCCAGGAGGAACACCGGGGAGCTGTTTTTT. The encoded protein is CARRNTGELFF.

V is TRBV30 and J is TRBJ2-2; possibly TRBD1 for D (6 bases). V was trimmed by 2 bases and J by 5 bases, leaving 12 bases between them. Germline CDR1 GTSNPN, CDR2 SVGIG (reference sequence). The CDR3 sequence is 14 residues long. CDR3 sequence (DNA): TGTGCCTGGAGTAAGGGGGTTAAGACCGGGGAGCTGTTTTTT. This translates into CAWSKGVKTGELFF.

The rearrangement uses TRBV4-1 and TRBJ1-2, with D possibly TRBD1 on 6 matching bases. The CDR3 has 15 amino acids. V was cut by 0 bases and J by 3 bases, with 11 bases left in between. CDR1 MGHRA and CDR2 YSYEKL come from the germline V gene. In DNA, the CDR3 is TGCGCCAGCAGCCAAGAACGGGGGCCCTACTATGGCTACACCTTC. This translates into CASSQERGPYYGYTF.

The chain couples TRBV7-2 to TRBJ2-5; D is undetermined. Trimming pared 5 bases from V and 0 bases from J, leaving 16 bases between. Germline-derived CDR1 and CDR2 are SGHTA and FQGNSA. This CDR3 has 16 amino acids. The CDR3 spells CASSPMAIRYQETQYF. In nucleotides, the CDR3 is TGTGCCAGCAGCCCAATGGCCATACGGTACCAAGAGACCCAGTACTTC.

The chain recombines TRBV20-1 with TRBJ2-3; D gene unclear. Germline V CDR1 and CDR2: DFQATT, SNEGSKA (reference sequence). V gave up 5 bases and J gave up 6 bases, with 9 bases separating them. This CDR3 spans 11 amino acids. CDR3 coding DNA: TGCAGTGCTCAAAGGGTCGATACGCAGTATTTT. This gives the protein CSAQRVDTQYF.

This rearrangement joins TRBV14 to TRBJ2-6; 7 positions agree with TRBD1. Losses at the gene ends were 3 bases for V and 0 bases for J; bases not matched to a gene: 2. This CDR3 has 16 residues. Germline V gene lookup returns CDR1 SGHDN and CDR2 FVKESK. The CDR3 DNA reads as TGTGCCAGCAGCCATGGACAGGACTCTGGGGCCAACGTCCTGACTTTC. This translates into CASSHGQDSGANVLTF.

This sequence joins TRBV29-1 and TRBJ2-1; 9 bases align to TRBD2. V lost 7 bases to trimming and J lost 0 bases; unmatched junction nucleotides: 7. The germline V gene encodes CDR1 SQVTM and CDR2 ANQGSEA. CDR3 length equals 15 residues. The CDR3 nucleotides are TGCAGCGCCGCTAGCGGGGTTAGCTCCTACAATGAGCAGTTCTTC. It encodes CSAASGVSSYNEQFF.

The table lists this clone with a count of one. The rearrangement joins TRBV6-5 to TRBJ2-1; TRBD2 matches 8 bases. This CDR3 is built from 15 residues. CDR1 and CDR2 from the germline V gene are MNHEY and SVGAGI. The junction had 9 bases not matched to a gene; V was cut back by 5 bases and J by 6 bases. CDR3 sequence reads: CASSTPSGPSNEQFF. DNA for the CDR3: TGTGCCAGCAGTACCCCTAGCGGGCCCTCCAATGAGCAGTTCTTC.

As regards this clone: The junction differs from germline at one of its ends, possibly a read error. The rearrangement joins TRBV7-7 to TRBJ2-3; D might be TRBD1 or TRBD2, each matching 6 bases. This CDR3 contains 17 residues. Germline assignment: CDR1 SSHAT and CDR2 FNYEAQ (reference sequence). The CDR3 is CASSLGPGGSSTDTQYF. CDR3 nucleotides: TGTGCTAGCAGCTTAGGGCCCGGGGGCTCTAGCACAGATACGCAGTATTTT.

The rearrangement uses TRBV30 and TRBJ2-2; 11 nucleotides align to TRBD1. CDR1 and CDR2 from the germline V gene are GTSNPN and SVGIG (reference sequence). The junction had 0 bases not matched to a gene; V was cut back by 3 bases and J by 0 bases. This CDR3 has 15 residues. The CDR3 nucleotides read TGTGCCTGGAGGGACAGGGGGCCGAACACCGGGGAGCTGTTTTTT. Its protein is CAWRDRGPNTGELFF. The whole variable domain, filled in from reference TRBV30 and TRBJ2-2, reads SQTIHQWPATLVQPVGSPLSLECTVEGTSNPNLYWYRQAAGRGLQLLFYSVGIGQISSEVPQNLSASRPQDRQFILSSKKLLLSDSGFYLCAWRDRGPNTGELFFGEGSRLTVL.

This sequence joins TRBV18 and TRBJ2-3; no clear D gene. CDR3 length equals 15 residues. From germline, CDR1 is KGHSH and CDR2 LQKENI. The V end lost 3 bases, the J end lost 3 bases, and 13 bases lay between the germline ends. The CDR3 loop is CASSPGFAETDTQYF. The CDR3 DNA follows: TGTGCCAGCTCACCGGGGTTTGCGGAGACAGATACGCAGTATTTT.

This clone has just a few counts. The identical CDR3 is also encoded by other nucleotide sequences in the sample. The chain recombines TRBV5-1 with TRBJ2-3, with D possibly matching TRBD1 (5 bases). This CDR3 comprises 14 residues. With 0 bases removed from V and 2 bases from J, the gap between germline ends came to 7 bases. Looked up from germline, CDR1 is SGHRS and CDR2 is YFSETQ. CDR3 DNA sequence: TGCGCCAGCAGCTTGGGACAGACCACAGATACGCAGTATTTT. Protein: CASSLGQTTDTQYF.

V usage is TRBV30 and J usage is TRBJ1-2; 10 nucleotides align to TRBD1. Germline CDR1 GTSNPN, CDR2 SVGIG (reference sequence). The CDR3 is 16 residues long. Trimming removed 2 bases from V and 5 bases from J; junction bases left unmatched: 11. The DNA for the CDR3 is TGTGCCTGGAGTCCGTGGACAGGGGGAACGTTATATGGCTACACCTTC. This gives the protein CAWSPWTGGTLYGYTF.

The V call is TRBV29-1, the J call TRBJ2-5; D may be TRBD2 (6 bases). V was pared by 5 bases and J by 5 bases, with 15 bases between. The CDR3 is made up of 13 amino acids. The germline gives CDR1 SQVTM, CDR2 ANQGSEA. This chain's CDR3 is CSVQPSGRETQYF. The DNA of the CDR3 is TGCAGCGTTCAACCTTCGGGGAGGGAGACCCAGTACTTC.

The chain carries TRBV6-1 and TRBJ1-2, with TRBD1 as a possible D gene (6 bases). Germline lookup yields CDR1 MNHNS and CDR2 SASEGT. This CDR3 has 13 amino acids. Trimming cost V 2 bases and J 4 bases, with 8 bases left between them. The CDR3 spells CASSEQGFYGYTF. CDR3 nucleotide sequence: TGTGCCAGCAGTGAACAGGGGTTCTATGGCTACACCTTC.

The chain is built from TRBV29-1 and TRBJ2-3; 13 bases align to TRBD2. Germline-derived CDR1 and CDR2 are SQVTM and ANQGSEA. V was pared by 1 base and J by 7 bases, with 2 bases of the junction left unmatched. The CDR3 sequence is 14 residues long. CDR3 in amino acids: CSVEGTSGGNTQYF. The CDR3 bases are TGCAGCGTTGAAGGGACTAGCGGGGGCAATACGCAGTATTTT.

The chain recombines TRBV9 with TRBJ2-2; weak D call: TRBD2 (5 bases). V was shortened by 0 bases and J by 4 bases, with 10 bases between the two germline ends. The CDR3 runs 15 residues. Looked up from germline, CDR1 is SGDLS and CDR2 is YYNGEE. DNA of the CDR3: TGTGCCAGCAGCGTAGGACATCTAGCCACCGGGGAGCTGTTTTTT. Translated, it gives CASSVGHLATGELFF.

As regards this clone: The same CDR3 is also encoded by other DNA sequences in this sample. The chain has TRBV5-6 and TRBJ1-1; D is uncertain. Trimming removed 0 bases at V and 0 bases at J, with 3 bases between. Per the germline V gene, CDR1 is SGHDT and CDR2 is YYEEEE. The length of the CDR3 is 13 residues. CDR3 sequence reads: CASSLVVNTEAFF. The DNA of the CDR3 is TGTGCCAGCAGCTTGGTTGTGAACACTGAAGCTTTCTTT.

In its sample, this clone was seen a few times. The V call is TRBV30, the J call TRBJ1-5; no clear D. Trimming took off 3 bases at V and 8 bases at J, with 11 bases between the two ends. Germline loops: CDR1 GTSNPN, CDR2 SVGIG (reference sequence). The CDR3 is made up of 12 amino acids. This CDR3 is CAWSQRREPQHF. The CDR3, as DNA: TGTGCCTGGAGCCAACGGAGGGAGCCCCAGCATTTT. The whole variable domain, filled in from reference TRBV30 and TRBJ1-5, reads SQTIHQWPATLVQPVGSPLSLECTVEGTSNPNLYWYRQAAGRGLQLLFYSVGIGQISSEVPQNLSASRPQDRQFILSSKKLLLSDSGFYLCAWSQRREPQHFGDGTRLSIL.

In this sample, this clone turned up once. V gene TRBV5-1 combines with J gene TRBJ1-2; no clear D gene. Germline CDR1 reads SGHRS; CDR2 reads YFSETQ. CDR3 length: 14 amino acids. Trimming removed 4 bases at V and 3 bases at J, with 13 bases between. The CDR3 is CASSPDKVDYGYTF. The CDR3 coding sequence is TGCGCCAGCAGCCCCGACAAAGTGGACTATGGCTACACCTTC.

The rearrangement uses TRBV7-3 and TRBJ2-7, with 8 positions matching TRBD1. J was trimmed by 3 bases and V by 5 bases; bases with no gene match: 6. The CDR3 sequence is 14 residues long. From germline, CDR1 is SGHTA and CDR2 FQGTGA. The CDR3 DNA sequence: TGTGCCAGCAGCCGGGGACAGGTCGGCTACGAGCAGTACTTC. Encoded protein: CASSRGQVGYEQYF.

CDR3 coding DNA: TGTGCCTGGAGTAACAATGGGGGCACTGAAGCTTTCTTT. Protein sequence: CAWSNNGGTEAFF. The chain links TRBV30 to TRBJ1-1, with TRBD1 as a possible D gene (5 bases). Germline CDR1 and CDR2: GTSNPN and SVGIG (reference sequence). V shed 2 bases and J shed 4 bases, with 11 bases lying between them. The CDR3 totals 13 residues.